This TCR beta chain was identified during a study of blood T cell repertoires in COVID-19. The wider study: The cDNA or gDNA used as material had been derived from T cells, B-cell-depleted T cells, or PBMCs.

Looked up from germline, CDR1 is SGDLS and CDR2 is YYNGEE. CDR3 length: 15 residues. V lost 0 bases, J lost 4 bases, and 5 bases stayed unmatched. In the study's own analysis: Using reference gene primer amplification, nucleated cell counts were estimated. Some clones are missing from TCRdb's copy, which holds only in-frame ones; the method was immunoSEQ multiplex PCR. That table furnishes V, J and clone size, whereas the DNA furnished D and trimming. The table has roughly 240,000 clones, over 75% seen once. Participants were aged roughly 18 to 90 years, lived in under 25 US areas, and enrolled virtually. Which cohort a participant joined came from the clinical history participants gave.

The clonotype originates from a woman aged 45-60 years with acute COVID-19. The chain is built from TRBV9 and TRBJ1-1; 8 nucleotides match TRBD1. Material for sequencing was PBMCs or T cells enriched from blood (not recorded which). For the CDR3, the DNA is TGTGCCAGCAGCGTAGGTTCAGGGGGCATCACTGAAGCTTTCTTT. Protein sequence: CASSVGSGGITEAFF.